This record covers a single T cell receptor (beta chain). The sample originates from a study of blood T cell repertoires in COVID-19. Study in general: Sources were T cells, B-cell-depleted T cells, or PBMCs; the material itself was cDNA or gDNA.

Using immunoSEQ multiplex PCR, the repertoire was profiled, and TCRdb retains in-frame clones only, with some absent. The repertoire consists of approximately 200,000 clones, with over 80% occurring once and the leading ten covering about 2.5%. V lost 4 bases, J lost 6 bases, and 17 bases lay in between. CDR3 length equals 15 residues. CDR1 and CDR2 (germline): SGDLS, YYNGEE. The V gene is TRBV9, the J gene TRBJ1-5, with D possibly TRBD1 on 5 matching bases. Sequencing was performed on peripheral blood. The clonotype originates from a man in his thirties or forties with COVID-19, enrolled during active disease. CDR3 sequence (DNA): TGTGCCAGCAGCCCGGGGGGAGGAGGGGTTCAGCCCCAGCATTTT. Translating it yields CASSPGGGGVQPQHF.